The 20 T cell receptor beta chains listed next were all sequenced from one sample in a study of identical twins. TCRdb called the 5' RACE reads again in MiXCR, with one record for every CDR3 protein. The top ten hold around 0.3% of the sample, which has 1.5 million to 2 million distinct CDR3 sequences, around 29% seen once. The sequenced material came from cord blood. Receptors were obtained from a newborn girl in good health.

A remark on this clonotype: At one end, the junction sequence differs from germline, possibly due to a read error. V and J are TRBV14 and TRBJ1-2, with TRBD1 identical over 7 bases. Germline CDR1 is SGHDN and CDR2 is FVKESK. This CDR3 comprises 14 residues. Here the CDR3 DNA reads TGTGCCAGCAGCCCTCCGGGACAGTTATATGGCTGCACCTTC. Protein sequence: CASSPPGQLYGCTF.

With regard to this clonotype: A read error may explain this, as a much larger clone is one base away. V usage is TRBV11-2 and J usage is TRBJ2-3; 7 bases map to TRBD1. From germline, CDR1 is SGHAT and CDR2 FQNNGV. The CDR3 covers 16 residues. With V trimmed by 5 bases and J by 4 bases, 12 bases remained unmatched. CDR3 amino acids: CASSNPREGGADTQYF. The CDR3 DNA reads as TGTGCCAGCAGCAACCCCAGGGAAGGGGGCGCAGATACGCAGTATTTT.

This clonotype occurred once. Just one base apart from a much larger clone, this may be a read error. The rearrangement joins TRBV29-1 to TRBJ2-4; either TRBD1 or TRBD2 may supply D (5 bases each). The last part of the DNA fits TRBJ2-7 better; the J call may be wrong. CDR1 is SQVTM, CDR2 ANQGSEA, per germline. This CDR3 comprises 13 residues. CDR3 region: CGVEFGGGYEQYF. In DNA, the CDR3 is TGCGGCGTTGAGTTTGGTGGGGGATACGAGCAGTACTTC.

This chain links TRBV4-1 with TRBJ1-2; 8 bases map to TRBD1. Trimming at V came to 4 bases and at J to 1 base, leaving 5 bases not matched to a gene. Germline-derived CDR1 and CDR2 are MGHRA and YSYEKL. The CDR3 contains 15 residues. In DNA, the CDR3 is TGCGCCAGCAGCCCTCAGGGGGCGGGTAACTATGGCTACACCTTC. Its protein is CASSPQGAGNYGYTF.

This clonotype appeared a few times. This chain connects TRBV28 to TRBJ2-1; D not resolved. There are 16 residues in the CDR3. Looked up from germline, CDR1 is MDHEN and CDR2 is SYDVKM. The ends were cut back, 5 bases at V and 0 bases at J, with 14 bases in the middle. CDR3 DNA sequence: TGTGCCAGCAGTCCTATGGCGTCAAGCTCCTACAATGAGCAGTTCTTC. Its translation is CASSPMASSSYNEQFF.

The DNA for the CDR3 is TGTGCCATCAGTGAGGGACAGGGAGAAACCGGGGAGCTGTTTTTT. This translates into CAISEGQGETGELFF. The genes are TRBV10-3 and TRBJ2-2, with TRBD1 matching 8 bases. CDR3 size: 15 residues. The V gene's germline CDR1 is ENHRY and CDR2 SYGVKD. The trim removed 2 bases at V and 5 bases at J, leaving 4 bases unmatched.

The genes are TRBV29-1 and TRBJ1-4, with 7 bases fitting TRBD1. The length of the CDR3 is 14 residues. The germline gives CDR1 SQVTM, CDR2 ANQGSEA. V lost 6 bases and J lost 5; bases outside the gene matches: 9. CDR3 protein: CSVLTGVRNEKLFF. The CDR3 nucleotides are TGCAGCGTACTCACAGGGGTGCGGAATGAAAAACTGTTTTTT. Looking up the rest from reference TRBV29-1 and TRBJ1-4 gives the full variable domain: SAVISQKPSRDICQRGTSLTIQCQVDSQVTMMFWYRQQPGQSLTLIATANQGSEATYESGFVIDKFPISRPNLTFSTLTVSNMSPEDSSIYLCSVLTGVRNEKLFFGSGTQLSVL.

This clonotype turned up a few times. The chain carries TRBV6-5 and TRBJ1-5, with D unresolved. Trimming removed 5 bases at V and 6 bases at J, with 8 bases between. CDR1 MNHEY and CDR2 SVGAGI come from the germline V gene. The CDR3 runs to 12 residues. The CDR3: CASSARGQPQHF. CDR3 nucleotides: TGTGCCAGCAGTGCCCGGGGTCAGCCCCAGCATTTT.

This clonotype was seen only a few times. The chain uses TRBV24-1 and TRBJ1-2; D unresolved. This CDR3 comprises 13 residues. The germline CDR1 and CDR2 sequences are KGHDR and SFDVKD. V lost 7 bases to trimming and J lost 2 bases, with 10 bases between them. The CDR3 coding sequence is TGTGCCACCAGGGGCGATTTGAACTATGGCTACACCTTC. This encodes CATRGDLNYGYTF.

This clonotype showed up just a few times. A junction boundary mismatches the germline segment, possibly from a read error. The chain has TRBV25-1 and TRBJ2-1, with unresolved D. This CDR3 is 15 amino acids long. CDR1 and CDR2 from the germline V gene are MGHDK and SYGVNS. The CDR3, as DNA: TGTGCCAGCAGCGAATCTAGAGTCTCCTACAATGAGCAGTTCTTC. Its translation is CASSESRVSYNEQFF. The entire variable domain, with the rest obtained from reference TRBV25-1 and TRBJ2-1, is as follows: EADIYQTPRYLVIGTGKKITLECSQTMGHDKMYWYQQDPGMELHLIHYSYGVNSTEKGDLSSESTVSRIRTEHFPLTLESARPSHTSQYLCASSESRVSYNEQFFGPGTRLTVL.

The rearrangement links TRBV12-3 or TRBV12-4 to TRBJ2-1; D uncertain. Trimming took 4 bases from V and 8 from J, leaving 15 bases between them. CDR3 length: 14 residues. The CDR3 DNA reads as TGTGCCAGCAGTTGGGATGTTAGCCCCGATGAGCAGTTCTTC. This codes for CASSWDVSPDEQFF.

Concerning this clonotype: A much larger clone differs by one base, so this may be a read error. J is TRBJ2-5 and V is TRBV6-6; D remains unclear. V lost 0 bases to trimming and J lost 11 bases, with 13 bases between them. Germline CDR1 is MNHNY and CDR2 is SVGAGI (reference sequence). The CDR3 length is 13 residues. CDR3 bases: TGTGCCAGCAGTTACTCTTCAAACGATGAGCAGTACTTC. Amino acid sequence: CASSYSSNDEQYF.

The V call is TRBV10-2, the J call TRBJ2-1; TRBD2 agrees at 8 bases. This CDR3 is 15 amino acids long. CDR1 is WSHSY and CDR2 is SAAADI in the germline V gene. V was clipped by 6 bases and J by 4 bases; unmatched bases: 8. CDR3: CASSRLLAGYNEQFF. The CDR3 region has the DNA TGCGCCAGCAGCCGACTTTTAGCGGGGTACAATGAGCAGTTCTTC.

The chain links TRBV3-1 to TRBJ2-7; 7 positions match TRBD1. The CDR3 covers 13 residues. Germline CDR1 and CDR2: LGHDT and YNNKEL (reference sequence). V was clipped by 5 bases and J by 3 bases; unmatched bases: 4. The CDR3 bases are TGTGCCAGCAGCGGGGACAGCCTCTACGAGCAGTACTTC. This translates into CASSGDSLYEQYF.

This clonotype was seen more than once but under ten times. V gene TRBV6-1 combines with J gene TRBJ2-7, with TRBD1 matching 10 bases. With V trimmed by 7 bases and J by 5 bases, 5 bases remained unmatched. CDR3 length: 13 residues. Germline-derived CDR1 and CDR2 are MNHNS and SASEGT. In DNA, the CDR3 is TGTGCCAGCACCTTGACAGGGGGCCACGAGCAGTACTTC. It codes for CASTLTGGHEQYF.

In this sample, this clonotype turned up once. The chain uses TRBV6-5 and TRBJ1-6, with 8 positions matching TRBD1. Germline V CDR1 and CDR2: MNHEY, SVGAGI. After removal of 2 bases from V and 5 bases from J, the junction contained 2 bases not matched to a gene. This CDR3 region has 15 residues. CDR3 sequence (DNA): TGTGCCAGCAGTTACAAGGACAGGGATAATTCACCCCTCCACTTT. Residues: CASSYKDRDNSPLHF.

CDR3 coding DNA: TGCGCCAGCAGAGAGGTTTCCGCGTCCTACGAGCAGTACTTC. It codes for CASREVSASYEQYF. The chain joins TRBV5-1 to TRBJ2-7, with D unresolved. The V gene lost 5 bases and the J gene lost 1 base, with 13 bases spanning the gap. The CDR3 spans 14 residues. Germline assignment: CDR1 SGHRS and CDR2 YFSETQ.

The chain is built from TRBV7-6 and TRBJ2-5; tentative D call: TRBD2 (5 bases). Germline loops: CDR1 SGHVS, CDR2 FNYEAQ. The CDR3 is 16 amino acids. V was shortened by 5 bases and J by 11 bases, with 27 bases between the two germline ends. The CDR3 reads CASSATRTPSGNEQYF. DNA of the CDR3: TGTGCCAGCAGCGCCACTAGGACCCCTTCGGGCAATGAGCAGTACTTC.

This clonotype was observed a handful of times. The CDR3 loop reads CSVGPVSLNTEAFF. CDR3 DNA sequence: TGCAGCGTTGGCCCCGTTTCTTTGAACACTGAAGCTTTCTTT. The chain links TRBV29-1 to TRBJ1-1; D not resolved. V lost 4 bases and J 0 bases, leaving 12 bases between the germline ends. CDR1 is SQVTM and CDR2 is ANQGSEA in the germline V gene. The CDR3 has 14 residues.

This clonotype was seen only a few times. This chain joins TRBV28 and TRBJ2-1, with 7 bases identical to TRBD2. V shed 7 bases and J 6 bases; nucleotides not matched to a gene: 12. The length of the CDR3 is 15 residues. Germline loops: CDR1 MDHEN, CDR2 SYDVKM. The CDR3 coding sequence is TGTGCCAGCACCTTCACTTTGGGACTACTCAATGAGCAGTTCTTC. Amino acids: CASTFTLGLLNEQFF.